The TCR beta chain described here comes from a study of molecular identifiers for immune sequencing clone quantification. General observations from the study: Whereas naive cells kept under 1% of molecules in clones above 20 RNA copies, such clones held over 98% in effectors.

Per the germline V gene, CDR1 is MGHRA and CDR2 is YSYEKL. This CDR3 is built from 13 residues. The V and J ends lost 1 base and 4 bases respectively, with 7 bases between them. To note about this clonotype: The antigen is undetermined.

From the PCR reads, TCRdb called clonotypes with MiXCR, one entry per CDR3 protein. Here the sample spans approximately 550,000 distinct CDR3 sequences, about a fifth being singletons. Input material: naive CD8+ T cells from blood, with Jurkat cell RNA spiked in. Subset meaning: FACS-sorted CD8+CD4-CCR7+CD45RA+ naive T cells. This TCR derives from a human donor in good health. Some libraries in this study had Jurkat cell RNA spiked in. V usage is TRBV4-1 and J usage is TRBJ2-5, with D hard to call. The CDR3 sequence is CASSQGRPETQYF. For the CDR3, the DNA is TGCGCCAGCAGCCAAGGCAGACCAGAGACCCAGTACTTC.